This T cell receptor (beta chain) was found in a study of blood T cell repertoires in COVID-19 (dated by TCRdb to between 2020 and 2021). Background for the entire study: Samples covering the acute and convalescent phases of COVID-19 were provided by collaborators in the United States, Italy and Spain. The repertoires were released in a freely available public database meant as a resource for research on the immune response to SARS-CoV-2. Nearly every sample came with metadata listing a de-identified subject ID, COVID-19 status, age in years and sex. The samples were drawn from two sources: the first 160 participants of the ongoing ImmuneRACE study, and 950 to 1,500 subjects contributed by 6 global collaborators. The dataset comprised deeply sampled blood TCRbeta repertoires from subjects exposed to, actively infected with, or recovered from COVID-19. The material from the prospective study consisted of cDNA or gDNA derived from T cells, B-cell-depleted T cells, or PBMCs. HLA class I and class II types, where available, came from metadata supplied by the sample provider rather than from assay-based typing.

As regards this clone: No antigen is known for it. The sample holds no much larger clone one base away, and base qualities are not on file.

The immunoSEQ Assay, a bias-controlled multiplex PCR, was used to amplify TCRbeta CDR3 regions from genomic DNA. The authors processed their data as follows. Nucleated cell counts per sample were estimated from amplification of reference gene primers within the assay. To quantify the absolute abundance of each unique TCRbeta CDR3 rearrangement, sequence reads were collapsed and filtered. Productive Simpson clonality was computed per sample as the square root of Simpson's diversity index over productive rearrangements. The table was pulled from immuneACCESS by TCRdb, which kept in-frame rearrangements only. Such tables lose some clones; where checked, under half of the loss comes from unresolved V genes, and the rest has no known cause. That table is the source of V, J and clone size, and D and trimming were worked out from the DNA. In all, the sample holds fewer than 250,000 clones, and 80% to 90% of those were seen once. 15% to 20% of the sample is in the top ten clones.

Findings and caveats that apply to the study as a whole: The amount of clinical and demographic metadata varied by source and participant and was provided uncurated.

Collaborating institutions collected whole blood in K2EDTA tubes following their own protocols. Collaborator samples were shipped for TCRbeta analysis as frozen whole blood, isolated PBMCs, or DNA extracted from either sample type. After removal of 4 bases from V and 7 bases from J, the junction retains 7 bases not matched to a gene. According to the germline V gene, CDR1 reads LGHNA and CDR2 reads YNFKEQ. CDR3 length: 15 amino acids, cysteine to phenylalanine. The entry retains the CDR3 DNA only, 45 bases that are in frame from base 1. Recombination linked TRBV4-2 to TRBJ2-2; 9 bases in the junction line up with TRBD1. What was sequenced was peripheral blood. The receptor was isolated from a man younger than 40 with active or convalescent COVID-19. The CDR3: CASSRNRGRSGELFF. The nucleotides are TGTGCCAGCAGCCGCAACAGGGGGCGAAGCGGGGAGCTGTTTTTT.